This T cell receptor beta chain was obtained from a study of CD8 T cells in Susac syndrome. RNA was extracted with the RNeasy kit, and a quantity of roughly 0.45 to 1 ug was reverse transcribed using random hexamers. TCRdb passed the immunoSEQ multiplex PCR reads through MiXCR, listing each CDR3 protein once. The sample shows roughly 120,000 distinct CDR3 sequences, 95% to 98% of them seen only once. TEMRA cells were FACS-enriched, unlike CD8+ and CD4+ T cells, which were negatively isolated. Germline-derived CDR1 and CDR2 are DFQATT and SNEGSKA (reference sequence). Trimming cost V 8 bases and J 6 bases, with 11 bases left between them. CDR3 length equals 12 residues.

The clonotype was recovered from a human donor in good health. This chain uses TRBV20-1 with TRBJ1-6; TRBD1 is a possible D gene (5 bases). The material sequenced was CD4+ T cells from PBMCs. The CDR3 spells CSKRGGNSPLHF. DNA of the CDR3: TGCAGTAAGAGGGGCGGTAATTCACCCCTCCACTTT.